This T cell receptor (beta chain) was found in a study of cytomegalovirus exposure and HLA in healthy donors. Turning to the study itself: Of all 400 or so donors who were genotyped, roughly 85% belonged to the Caucasian-associated ancestry cluster.

PCR involved 60 Vbeta and 13 Jbeta primers. Produced via immunoSEQ multiplex PCR; TCRdb's table is partial and in-frame only. This sample yields roughly 93,000 clones, of which around 75% are seen a single time; over 9.5% belongs to the top ten. The CDR3 runs 14 residues. Trimming left V 0 bases short and J 0 bases short, with 7 bases between. Germline V gives CDR1 SGHNT, CDR2 YYREEE (reference sequence). The TCR originated in a young man in good health and CMV-seropositive. Sequenced: PBMCs. The J gene is TRBJ2-7, the V gene TRBV5-4, with D tentatively TRBD1 (5 bases). CDR3 sequence reads: CASSLDRYSYEQYF. DNA of the CDR3: TGTGCCAGCAGCTTGGACAGGTACTCCTACGAGCAGTACTTC.